The rows below give T cell receptor beta chains drawn from one sample of a study of T cells in tuberculosis. Libraries were prepared by immunoSEQ multiplex PCR; TCRdb keeps only in-frame clonotypes and omits some of them. The sample lists around 30,000 clones, approximately 93% occurring once. The material sequenced was PBMCs. The receptors were gathered from a donor between 5 and 29 years old with latent tuberculosis or without tuberculosis infection. Both conserved end residues are part of each CDR3. Only some rows state a clone size, as once, few, many or a class for expanded clones.

abundance	j_gene	v_gene	CDR3aa
once	TRBJ2-5	TRBV28	CASRVQGFSETQYF
once	TRBJ2-5	TRBV5-1	CASSLGDYPQETQYF
NA	TRBJ1-1	TRBV19	CASGTRTLEAFF
NA	TRBJ2-3	TRBV10-3	CAISESRLAGVTDTQYF
NA	TRBJ1-1	TRBV7-8	CASSSGTGEGAFF
NA	TRBJ1-5	TRBV28	CASSPDRFSNQPQHF
NA	TRBJ2-1	TRBV5-6	CASSLAGGRNEQFF
NA	TRBJ2-5	TRBV5-4	CASSLETMQETQYF
NA	TRBJ2-5	TRBV27	CASSTTGLKETQYF
once	TRBJ1-2	TRBV5-4	CASSPRENYGYTF
NA	TRBJ1-1	TRBV6-5	CASSYSGQMNTEAFF
NA	TRBJ2-3	TRBV5-5	CASRAGGRITDTQYF
NA	TRBJ2-7	TRBV28	CASSLGLKPYEQYF
NA	TRBJ2-1	TRBV9	CASSADGGSLSNEQFF
NA	TRBJ2-4	TRBV27	CASKGGTGLAKNIQYF
NA	TRBJ1-2	TRBV19	CASTPFHGNYGYTF
NA	TRBJ2-5	TRBV18	CASSPTTAQETQYF
NA	TRBJ2-3	TRBV7-6	CASSLASGTTDTQYF
NA	TRBJ1-4	TRBV30	CAWRETESETNEKLFF
NA	TRBJ2-7	TRBV29-1	CSVDVGGPYEQYF
NA	TRBJ1-5	TRBV19	CASSPPGNLFHSNQPQHF
NA	TRBJ1-1	TRBV4-1	CASSQGLRAGGSTEAFF
NA	TRBJ2-1	TRBV25-1	CASSANTGGFYNEQFF
NA	TRBJ2-3	TRBV25-1	CASSETSGSVDTQYF
NA	TRBJ2-2	TRBV28	CASSFGGTYTGELFF
NA	TRBJ2-1	TRBV9	CASSRDTTYNEQFF
NA	TRBJ2-7	TRBV27	CASSQATGSEQYF
NA	TRBJ2-7	TRBV15	CATSRNNHRDRKGLADYEQYF
NA	TRBJ2-3	TRBV9	CASSVTSGSTDTQYF
NA	TRBJ2-1	TRBV7-9	CASSWTGGGDEQFF
NA	TRBJ1-2	TRBV6-5	CASTLKPGQGSGYTF
once	TRBJ2-7	TRBV18	CASSPSGSLEGEQYF
NA	TRBJ2-3	TRBV20-1	CSAKENTQYF
NA	TRBJ2-4	TRBV27	CASRPGGGKPKNIQYF
NA	TRBJ2-7	TRBV19	CASSPRPNTPIYEQYF
NA	TRBJ2-4	TRBV7-7	CASNPDRGHEGKNIQYF
medium-sized	TRBJ2-1	TRBV7-7	CASSPGLAAYNEQFF
few	TRBJ2-5	TRBV28	CASSLGGLRETQYF
NA	TRBJ1-5	TRBV25-1	CASRGQGYQPQHF
NA	TRBJ2-7	TRBV6-1	CASSLAGDEQYF
medium-sized	TRBJ1-4	TRBV9	CASSLGGTREKLFF
NA	TRBJ1-1	TRBV7-2	CASRVRDRGPEAFF
NA	TRBJ2-3	TRBV13	CASSPPGLGVDTQYF
NA	TRBJ2-7	TRBV10-3	CAIKKQGFPHEQYF
NA	TRBJ2-1	TRBV5-1	CASSLAGGHYNEQFF
NA	TRBJ1-5	TRBV7-9	CASSWWGGSNQPQHF
NA	TRBJ2-2	TRBV11-2	CASSKLAGTNTGELFF
NA	TRBJ2-2	TRBV28	CASRSGTGHGELFF